Listed below are T cell receptor beta chains from one sample, sequenced in a study of T-cell memory formation after mild COVID-19. In TCRdb, the 5' RACE reads were re-called with MiXCR into one record per CDR3 protein. The repertoire includes about 340,000 distinct CDR3 sequences, around 15% of them detected once, and around 20% sits in the top ten. Input material: PBMCs or a T cell subset sorted from them (not recorded which). Receptors originate from a man aged 18-30 years who had mild COVID-19 (a few samples of this study predate the infection). Cell type and time point are not known. Each CDR3 is given with its conserved first and last residue. Each record gives: CDR3 protein, V gene, J gene.

cdr3_aa: CASSFSAAGTQYF
v_call: TRBV7-6
j_call: TRBJ2-5

cdr3_aa: CASSVGGRGNQPQHF
v_call: TRBV6-1
j_call: TRBJ1-5

cdr3_aa: CASSLQGATDTQYF
v_call: TRBV11-1
j_call: TRBJ2-3

cdr3_aa: CASSSRQASTDTQYF
v_call: TRBV6-6
j_call: TRBJ2-3

cdr3_aa: CASSQEAWGGETQYF
v_call: TRBV4-1
j_call: TRBJ2-5

cdr3_aa: CASSLEGGAETQYF
v_call: TRBV5-4
j_call: TRBJ2-5

cdr3_aa: CASSPFGLNTEAFF
v_call: TRBV7-2
j_call: TRBJ1-1

cdr3_aa: CASSPGQGNEQYF
v_call: TRBV4-1
j_call: TRBJ2-7

cdr3_aa: CASTRGQRNQPQHF
v_call: TRBV6-2/TRBV6-3
j_call: TRBJ1-5

cdr3_aa: CASSQAASGGVNEQFF
v_call: TRBV4-1
j_call: TRBJ2-1

cdr3_aa: CASSLRSDSGANVLTF
v_call: TRBV5-8
j_call: TRBJ2-6

cdr3_aa: CAISEQVAGSGETQYF
v_call: TRBV10-3
j_call: TRBJ2-5

cdr3_aa: CASGPPVRRDREETQYF
v_call: TRBV12-5
j_call: TRBJ2-5

cdr3_aa: CASSSPGGLDTEAFF
v_call: TRBV5-1
j_call: TRBJ1-1

cdr3_aa: CASSLNGRNTEAFF
v_call: TRBV7-9
j_call: TRBJ1-1

cdr3_aa: CASSLGVGSQPQHF
v_call: TRBV7-9
j_call: TRBJ1-5

cdr3_aa: CASSQSSSGGAQETQYF
v_call: TRBV4-3
j_call: TRBJ2-5

cdr3_aa: CSVVYASGTDTQYF
v_call: TRBV29-1
j_call: TRBJ2-3

cdr3_aa: CSASLATQNEQFF
v_call: TRBV20-1
j_call: TRBJ2-1

cdr3_aa: CASSLDYNNEQFF
v_call: TRBV7-9
j_call: TRBJ2-1

cdr3_aa: CASSPDRGSQPQHF
v_call: TRBV5-1
j_call: TRBJ1-5

cdr3_aa: CASSHSGTGVNEQFF
v_call: TRBV4-2
j_call: TRBJ2-1

cdr3_aa: CASSPGTADTQYF
v_call: TRBV5-6
j_call: TRBJ2-3

cdr3_aa: CASSFYGGRDVNEQFF
v_call: TRBV7-6
j_call: TRBJ2-1

cdr3_aa: CASTRLGQETDTQYF
v_call: TRBV6-6
j_call: TRBJ2-3

cdr3_aa: CASSLDGGDQNIQYF
v_call: TRBV7-3
j_call: TRBJ2-4

cdr3_aa: CSVFGTGGNEQFF
v_call: TRBV29-1
j_call: TRBJ2-1

cdr3_aa: CASSSRPAAETQYF
v_call: TRBV7-8
j_call: TRBJ2-5

cdr3_aa: CASSIPWGNEQFF
v_call: TRBV19
j_call: TRBJ2-1

cdr3_aa: CASSLTGPLFF
v_call: TRBV12-3/TRBV12-4
j_call: TRBJ1-4

cdr3_aa: CASSPRYRDEKLFF
v_call: TRBV4-3
j_call: TRBJ1-4

cdr3_aa: CASSDGTEAFF
v_call: TRBV7-3
j_call: TRBJ1-1

cdr3_aa: CASRWGNTEAFF
v_call: TRBV7-2
j_call: TRBJ1-1

cdr3_aa: CASSVGEGARDTQYF
v_call: TRBV9
j_call: TRBJ2-3

cdr3_aa: CASSFASGGTEAFF
v_call: TRBV7-2
j_call: TRBJ1-1

cdr3_aa: CASSLVTPNEQFF
v_call: TRBV12-3/TRBV12-4
j_call: TRBJ2-1

cdr3_aa: CASSVETAGGRETQYF
v_call: TRBV9
j_call: TRBJ2-5

cdr3_aa: CSATGGGWNTEAFF
v_call: TRBV20-1
j_call: TRBJ1-1

cdr3_aa: CASSQAGVGEAFF
v_call: TRBV3-1
j_call: TRBJ1-1

cdr3_aa: CASSERGAGELFF
v_call: TRBV25-1
j_call: TRBJ2-2

cdr3_aa: CASSDYTQLGQYF
v_call: TRBV7-2
j_call: TRBJ2-3

cdr3_aa: CASRTSEADTQYF
v_call: TRBV6-2/TRBV6-3
j_call: TRBJ2-3

cdr3_aa: CASSFGGLDTGELFF
v_call: TRBV12-3/TRBV12-4
j_call: TRBJ2-2

cdr3_aa: CASRSSGANVLTF
v_call: TRBV6-2/TRBV6-3
j_call: TRBJ2-6